The T cell receptor beta chain described here comes from a study of T cell clonotyping in hematopoietic cell transplantation (dated by TCRdb to the early 2020s). Regarding the study in general: A total of some 140 blood samples were gathered in the study from 35 to 45 consecutive transplant recipients along with their related donors. Patient recruitment ran from September 2015 to January 2017, and follow-up continued until late 2020 or death. The study at large found these results: Inverse Simpson Index values from donors and from recipients before transplant predicted broader TCR repertoire diversity after transplant. After transplant, TCR diversity in recipients dropped, and pathologically expanded clonotypes increased progressively from day 30 to day 180. The sample size was limited, and because cells were not sorted, the contributions of CD4 and CD8 repertoires could not be separated. Recipient repertoires showed only a small fraction of overlap with donor repertoires, and over 95% appeared de novo at the given depth.

V was cut back by 5 bases and J by 4 bases, leaving a gap of 22 bases between them. Per the germline V gene (reference sequence), SEHNR is the CDR1 and FQNEAQ is the CDR2. There are 17 amino acids in the CDR3, from cysteine to phenylalanine inclusive. This entry keeps only the CDR3 DNA: 51 bases, framed from base 1. With regard to this clone: Its antigen remains undetermined. No base quality values were provided; no much bigger clone lies one nucleotide off.

This specimen's time point label, interpreted: 100 days after allo-HCT. Blood from recipients was drawn roughly 28 days before transplant, then again at days 30, 100 and 180 after transplant. Nuclei Lysis Solution was used to extract genomic DNA from fresh or cryopreserved unfractionated peripheral blood mononuclear cells. With the immunoSEQ assay, which is a bias-controlled multiplex PCR relying on V- and J-specific primers, TCR beta CDR3 regions were amplified from genomic DNA. In a second PCR step, a proprietary barcode and Illumina adapter sequences were attached to the CDR3 amplicons. CDR3 libraries were sequenced on an Illumina MiSeq instrument. As for the authors' bioinformatics: immunoSEQ Analyzer 3.0 was used for export and quality control, with R Bioconductor and Immunarch used for downstream analyses. Only productive rearrangements within the normalized downsampled data set were used in the calculation of repertoire metrics. In the normalized cohort, clonotypes with more than 5 templates were defined as pathologically expanded. The Inverse Simpson Index was used to measure repertoire diversity. CMV-specificity analyses were carried out on the non-normalized data set to capture all clonotypes. This is the immuneACCESS table as TCRdb keeps it, with only in-frame sequences that have V and J called. A part of the clones is gone; compared with another copy, unresolved V genes explain less than half, and the rest is unexplained. The V and J calls and clone size were taken over from that table, and D and trimming were inferred from the DNA. This sample comprises about 9,200 clones, about 97% of them detected only once. Jointly, the top ten make up about 2.2% of the sample.

The chain is assembled from TRBV7-9 and TRBJ2-3, with the D segment possibly TRBD1 or TRBD2, each aligning over 6 bases. Material: peripheral blood mononuclear cells, obtained 100 days after allogeneic stem cell transplant. The clonotype originates from a male patient aged 55 to 70 who had an allogeneic stem cell transplant from a related donor, so the T cells may come from the graft donor. Some clones in this sample may be carry-over from other donors' samples. The CDR3 region reads CASSSASGASRADTQYF. At the DNA level, the sequence is TGTGCCAGCAGCAGCGCTTCGGGGGCCAGTCGTGCAGATACGCAGTATTTT.